Following are 32 T cell receptor beta chains from one sample sequenced in a study of blood T cells in healthy people across ages. A J-beta primer mix and a sample-barcoded 5' primer were used in a second PCR of roughly 6 to 12 cycles. TCRdb passed the 5' RACE reads through MiXCR, listing each CDR3 protein once. The sample yields over 600,000 distinct CDR3 sequences, 40% to 50% seen once. Sequencing was performed on blood. Every receptor here comes from a man older than 75 in good health.

This clonotype was observed at least ten times. This chain uses TRBV4-3 with TRBJ1-2, with D perhaps TRBD1 (6 bases). The CDR3 runs 16 residues. V shed 0 bases and J shed 4 bases, with 15 bases lying between them. The germline CDR1 and CDR2 sequences are LGHNA and YSLEER. The CDR3 sequence is CASSQDTGQQGYGYTF. Here the CDR3 DNA reads TGCGCCAGCAGCCAAGATACCGGGCAACAGGGCTATGGCTACACCTTC.

This clonotype was seen a few times. This chain uses TRBV5-1 with TRBJ2-5; possible D gene TRBD1, 6 bases. The CDR3 sequence is 13 residues long. Germline V gene lookup returns CDR1 SGHRS and CDR2 YFSETQ. Trimming left V 5 bases short and J 2 bases short, with 10 bases between. CDR3: CASRQGPQETQYF. CDR3 bases: TGCGCCAGCAGACAGGGCCCTCAAGAGACCCAGTACTTC.

This sequence joins TRBV7-9 and TRBJ2-1; 13 nucleotides align to TRBD2. Per germline, CDR1 SEHNR and CDR2 FQNEAQ (reference sequence). Trimming cost V 5 bases and J 1 base; bases outside gene matches: 8. This CDR3 has 18 residues. The CDR3 loop reads CASSPTGLAGVSYNEQFF. The CDR3 DNA reads as TGTGCCAGCAGCCCAACCGGACTAGCGGGGGTTTCCTACAATGAGCAGTTCTTC. The full variable domain, completed using reference TRBV7-9 and TRBJ2-1, is DTGVSQNPRHKITKRGQNVTFRCDPISEHNRLYWYRQTLGQGPEFLTYFQNEAQLEKSRLLSDRFSAERPKGSFSTLEIQRTEQGDSAMYLCASSPTGLAGVSYNEQFFGPGTRLTVL.

The gene calls are TRBV6-1 and TRBJ1-2; D remains unclear. The V end lost 5 bases, the J end lost 1 base, and 17 bases lay between the germline ends. Germline CDR1 is MNHNS and CDR2 is SASEGT. The CDR3 length is 16 residues. The CDR3 loop reads CASSRGRQTLNYGYTF. The CDR3 DNA follows: TGTGCCAGCAGTAGAGGTCGGCAGACTCTTAACTATGGCTACACCTTC.

This clonotype has just one count. At one end the junction does not follow the germline gene, possibly because of a read error. The V gene is TRBV3-1, the J gene TRBJ2-5; the D gene is possibly TRBD1 (6 bases). CDR1 is LGHDT and CDR2 is YNNKEL in the germline V gene (reference sequence). The CDR3 consists of 14 residues. The CDR3 DNA reads TGTCCCAGCAGCCCCCGCAGGGGCCAAGAGACCCAGTACTTC. It specifies CPSSPRRGQETQYF.

This chain uses TRBV5-6 with TRBJ2-1; a possible D gene is TRBD1 (6 bases). This CDR3 contains 13 residues. Trimming took 4 bases from V and 9 from J, leaving 14 bases between them. The V gene's germline CDR1 is SGHDT and CDR2 YYEEEE. CDR3 DNA sequence: TGTGCCAGCAGCGTGGACAGCAGGGGTGAGCAGTTCTTC. It specifies CASSVDSRGEQFF.

This clonotype was seen a few times. This rearrangement joins TRBV28 to TRBJ2-4; unclear D gene. The length of the CDR3 is 14 residues. Deletions cut 5 bases from V and 11 bases from J, with 19 bases between. CDR1 is MDHEN and CDR2 is SYDVKM in the germline V gene. The CDR3 sequence is CASSPSLNPPVQYF. The CDR3 region has the DNA TGTGCCAGCAGTCCGAGCCTGAACCCCCCCGTTCAGTACTTC.

This chain joins TRBV6-1 and TRBJ2-7; D is undetermined. The CDR3 length is 13 residues. Trimming shortened V by 4 bases and J by 5 bases, and 12 bases separated the two germline ends. Germline V gene data show CDR1 as MNHNS and CDR2 as SASEGT. For the CDR3, the DNA is TGTGCCAGCAGTGTGTGGGAAACGGACGAGCAGTACTTC. Protein product: CASSVWETDEQYF.

V and J are TRBV15 and TRBJ2-4; 7 bases are shared with TRBD2. Germline lookup yields CDR1 LNHNV and CDR2 YYDKDF (reference sequence). With 0 bases clipped from V and 13 bases from J, the junction kept 12 bases outside the gene matches. The CDR3 contains 15 residues. CDR3 amino acids: CATSRDRLTRGEQYF. The CDR3 DNA sequence: TGTGCCACCAGCAGAGATAGACTAACCCGGGGGGAGCAGTACTTC.

This clonotype was seen only a few times. J is TRBJ2-1 and V is TRBV6-2 or TRBV6-3; D is unresolved. V was clipped by 7 bases and J by 0 bases, with 7 bases between them. The CDR3 is 13 residues long. Germline-derived CDR1 and CDR2 are MNHEY and SVGEGT. CDR3 protein: CASNKGSYNEQFF. The CDR3, as DNA: TGTGCCAGCAACAAGGGCTCCTACAATGAGCAGTTCTTC.

V usage is TRBV7-2 and J usage is TRBJ2-3; tentatively, D is TRBD1 or TRBD2 (6 bases each). The CDR3 runs 17 residues. Trimming pared 1 base from V and 0 bases from J, leaving 14 bases between. Looked up from germline, CDR1 is SGHTA and CDR2 is FQGNSA. Written as DNA, the CDR3 is TGTGCCAGCAGCTTAGGGGGGGCTGAGGCAAGCACAGATACGCAGTATTTT. Translated, it gives CASSLGGAEASTDTQYF.

This clonotype has ten or more counts. The chain has TRBV4-1 and TRBJ1-2; TRBD1 might be the D (6 bases). V was clipped by 1 base and J by 3 bases, with 12 bases between them. Germline V gene data show CDR1 as MGHRA and CDR2 as YSYEKL. The length of the CDR3 is 15 residues. The CDR3 sequence is CASSQVGTGYYGYTF. CDR3 in DNA: TGCGCCAGCAGCCAAGTAGGCACAGGGTACTATGGCTACACCTTC.

The chain links TRBV6-2 or TRBV6-3 to TRBJ2-7; D remains unclear. The DNA end is a closer match to TRBJ2-5, so the J assignment may be wrong. The CDR3 runs to 13 residues. Germline loops: CDR1 MNHEY, CDR2 SVGEGT. The DNA of the CDR3 is TGTGCCAGCAGACGGTCAAGCAAAGAGACCCAGTACTTC. This translates into CASRRSSKETQYF.

This clonotype occurred a few times. V and J are TRBV5-6 and TRBJ2-6; tentative D call: TRBD2 (6 bases). This CDR3 contains 17 residues. Trimming pared 3 bases from V and 0 bases from J, leaving 13 bases between. The germline CDR1 and CDR2 sequences are SGHDT and YYEEEE. The CDR3 DNA is TGTGCCAGCAGCTCCCTGCTCGGGAGCTCTGGGGCCAACGTCCTGACTTTC. This gives the protein CASSSLLGSSGANVLTF.

The V gene is TRBV20-1, the J gene TRBJ2-5; 9 bases are shared with TRBD1. Unmatched junction bases numbered 5, after V lost 5 bases and J lost 4 bases. Germline CDR1 is DFQATT and CDR2 is SNEGSKA (reference sequence). This CDR3 has 13 residues. For the CDR3, the DNA is TGCAGTGCTTGGACAGGGGACAGAGAGACCCAGTACTTC. Its protein is CSAWTGDRETQYF.

This clonotype has just one count. The genes are TRBV29-1 and TRBJ1-5; D unclear. There are 14 residues in the CDR3. In germline, CDR1 is SQVTM, CDR2 ANQGSEA. The germline V and J ends were trimmed by 6 bases and 3 bases, with 15 bases remaining between them. CDR3 protein: CSVLDTNPNQPQHF. The CDR3 DNA is TGCAGCGTCCTTGACACCAACCCCAATCAGCCCCAGCATTTT.

On this clonotype: One base away lies a much larger clone, so this may be a sequencing read error. The J gene is TRBJ2-1, the V gene TRBV29-1; 9 bases match TRBD2. This CDR3 has 14 amino acids. Germline-derived CDR1 and CDR2 are SQVTM and ANQGSEA. Unmatched junction bases numbered 10, after V lost 6 bases and J lost 7 bases. CDR3 DNA: TGCAGCGTCTCTGGGGTAGCGGGAGTGAATGAGCAGTTCTTC. As protein: CSVSGVAGVNEQFF.

There are many counts of this clonotype. The chain has TRBV12-3 or TRBV12-4 and TRBJ2-1, with 7 bases aligning to TRBD1. The V segment lost 4 bases and the J segment 4 bases; nucleotides outside the gene matches: 4. This CDR3 spans 14 amino acids. The CDR3 sequence is CASSWGQSYNEQFF. CDR3 DNA: TGTGCCAGCAGTTGGGGACAGTCGTACAATGAGCAGTTCTTC.

The CDR3 DNA sequence: TGTGCCAGCAGCCCGCAGTCGGGGTCAGATACGCAGTATTTT. Amino acid sequence: CASSPQSGSDTQYF. This rearrangement joins TRBV7-6 to TRBJ2-3; D is perhaps TRBD2 (5 bases). The CDR3 contains 14 residues. Germline CDR1 is SGHVS and CDR2 is FNYEAQ. V was clipped by 5 bases and J by 4 bases, with 13 bases between them.

Only a few counts were recorded for this clonotype. V usage is TRBV7-8 and J usage is TRBJ2-3; D is unclear. Germline CDR1 SGHVS, CDR2 FQNEAQ. The CDR3 consists of 14 residues. With 4 bases removed from V and 1 base from J, the gap between germline ends came to 9 bases. CDR3 sequence: CASSYPSGTDTQYF. The CDR3 nucleotides are TGTGCCAGCAGCTATCCTTCGGGCACAGATACGCAGTATTTT.

CDR3 in DNA: TGCAGTGCTGGAGGACTAGCGGGAAAAATGGACAATGAGCAGTACTTC. Amino acids: CSAGGLAGKMDNEQYF. This chain joins TRBV20-1 and TRBJ2-5; 12 bases line up with TRBD2. The V gene's germline CDR1 is DFQATT and CDR2 SNEGSKA (reference sequence). This CDR3 is built from 16 residues. V gave up 5 bases and J gave up 11 bases; unmatched junction bases: 18.

The chain has TRBV11-2 and TRBJ2-1, with D possibly TRBD1 on 5 matching bases. With 0 bases removed from V and 13 bases from J, the gap between germline ends came to 13 bases. The CDR3 totals 13 residues. Germline V CDR1 and CDR2: SGHAT, FQNNGV. The CDR3 protein is CASSLEGAGPQFF. In DNA, the CDR3 is TGTGCCAGCAGCTTAGAAGGGGCTGGACCTCAGTTCTTC.

This chain joins TRBV2 and TRBJ2-1, with 7 nucleotides matching TRBD1. Germline assignment: CDR1 SNHLY and CDR2 FYNNEI. The CDR3 loop spans 14 amino acids. With 3 bases clipped from V and 4 bases from J, the junction kept 3 bases outside the gene matches. The CDR3 DNA follows: TGTGCCAGCAGTGAGGGGACAGCTTACAATGAGCAGTTCTTC. Its translation is CASSEGTAYNEQFF.

This sequence joins TRBV6-2 or TRBV6-3 and TRBJ2-5; perhaps TRBD2 as D (6 bases). Germline V gene data show CDR1 as MNHEY and CDR2 as SVGEGT. V was cut by 0 bases and J by 11 bases, with 19 bases left in between. The CDR3 covers 15 residues. CDR3 DNA: TGTGCCAGCAGTTACTCTAGGCGGGGTAGGAATGAGCAGTACTTC. Protein sequence: CASSYSRRGRNEQYF.

There are a few counts of this clonotype. The chain combines TRBV4-1 with TRBJ2-1, with TRBD1 matching over 7 bases. Per germline, CDR1 MGHRA and CDR2 YSYEKL. CDR3 length: 16 amino acids. With 3 bases clipped from V and 4 bases from J, the junction kept 9 bases outside the gene matches. Written as DNA, the CDR3 is TGCGCCAGCAGCCAGTCCCTAACAGGGGCATACAATGAGCAGTTCTTC. Translated, it gives CASSQSLTGAYNEQFF.

Concerning this clonotype itself: One end of the junction fails to match germline, which may point to a read error. The J gene is TRBJ2-3, the V gene TRBV6-2 or TRBV6-3; 16 bases are shared with TRBD2. From germline, CDR1 is MNHEY and CDR2 SVGEGT. This CDR3 region has 18 residues. CDR3 in DNA: TGTGCCAGCAGGGCCGGGACTAGCGGGAGGGATTATACAGATATGCAGTATTTT. It codes for CASRAGTSGRDYTDMQYF.

This clonotype was observed a handful of times. The J gene is TRBJ2-1, the V gene TRBV9; TRBD1 or TRBD2 may be the D gene (5 bases each). The tail of the sequence fits TRBJ2-7 better, so the J call may be wrong. The germline CDR1 and CDR2 sequences are SGDLS and YYNGEE. The CDR3 is made up of 16 amino acids. The CDR3 coding sequence is TGTGCCAGCAGCGCTGGTCTTGGGGGATCCTACAATGAGCAGTACTTC. Translation gives CASSAGLGGSYNEQYF.

V gene TRBV20-1 combines with J gene TRBJ2-2; TRBD1 might be the D (5 bases). From germline, CDR1 is DFQATT and CDR2 SNEGSKA (reference sequence). CDR3 length: 14 amino acids. The V end was cut by 7 bases, the J end by 2 bases, with 14 bases between. In DNA, the CDR3 is TGCAGTGTTCCGAGACAGCGTAACACCGGGGAGCTGTTTTTT. It codes for CSVPRQRNTGELFF.

This clonotype was found a few times. The DNA for the CDR3 is TGCAGCACCACAGGATCCCCTGGCCATGAGCAGTTCTTC. Protein: CSTTGSPGHEQFF. V and J are TRBV29-1 and TRBJ2-1; TRBD1 is a possible D gene (5 bases). This CDR3 contains 13 residues. V lost 8 bases and J 8 bases, leaving 19 bases between the germline ends. The V gene's germline CDR1 is SQVTM and CDR2 ANQGSEA.

The table lists this clonotype with a few counts. This chain uses TRBV24-1 with TRBJ2-3; D uncertain. This CDR3 is 12 amino acids long. V dropped 3 bases and J dropped 0 bases, with 0 bases sitting between them. The V gene's germline CDR1 is KGHDR and CDR2 SFDVKD. The CDR3 reads CATSDSTDTQYF. CDR3 bases: TGTGCCACCAGTGATAGCACAGATACGCAGTATTTT.

A few counts support this clonotype. As DNA, the CDR3 is TGCAGTGCCCCCACTAGCGGGGCCACAGATACGCAGTATTTT. This translates into CSAPTSGATDTQYF. This chain connects TRBV20-1 to TRBJ2-3; 10 nucleotides agree with TRBD2. The V and J ends lost 6 bases and 2 bases, in that order; junction bases with no gene match: 5. Per the germline V gene, CDR1 is DFQATT and CDR2 is SNEGSKA (reference sequence). This CDR3 region has 14 residues.

There are a few counts of this clonotype. V and J are TRBV4-3 and TRBJ2-3; 10 bases are shared with TRBD2. This CDR3 spans 19 amino acids. V lost 1 base and J lost 4; bases outside the gene matches: 14. Germline CDR1 LGHNA, CDR2 YSLEER. The CDR3 DNA reads TGCGCCAGCAGCCAAGGCTATAGCGGGAGGAGGAATTTTGCAGATACGCAGTATTTT. Its protein product is CASSQGYSGRRNFADTQYF.